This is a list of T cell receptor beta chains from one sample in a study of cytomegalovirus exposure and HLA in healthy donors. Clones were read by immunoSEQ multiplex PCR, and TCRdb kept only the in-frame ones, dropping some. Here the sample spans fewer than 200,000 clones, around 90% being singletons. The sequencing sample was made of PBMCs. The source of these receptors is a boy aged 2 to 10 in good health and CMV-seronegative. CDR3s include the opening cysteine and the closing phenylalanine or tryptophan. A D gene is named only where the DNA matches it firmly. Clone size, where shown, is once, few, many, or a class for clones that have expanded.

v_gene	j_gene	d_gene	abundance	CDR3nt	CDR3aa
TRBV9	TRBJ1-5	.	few	TGTGCCAGCAGCGTAGATGCGGGGTATCAGCCCCAGCATTTT	CASSVDAGYQPQHF
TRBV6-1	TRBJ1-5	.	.	TGTGCCAGCATTATCGGAGATTATAGCAATCAGCCCCAGCATTTT	CASIIGDYSNQPQHF
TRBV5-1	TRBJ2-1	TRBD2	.	TGCGCCAGCAGCTGGGTAGCGGGAGAAGTGAATGAGCAGTTCTTC	CASSWVAGEVNEQFF
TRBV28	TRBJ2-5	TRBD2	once	TGTGCCAGCAGTCCCTTACGGGAGGGCTTCAGTCGGGAGACCCAGTACTTC	CASSPLREGFSRETQYF
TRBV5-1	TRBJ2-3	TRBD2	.	TGCGCCAGCAGCAGGGGGGGGTTAGCGGGGGGACGCACAGATACGCAGTATTTT	CASSRGGLAGGRTDTQYF
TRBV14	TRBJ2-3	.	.	TGTGCCAGCAGCCAAGTCGGGTTAAAGTCACGCACAGATACGCAGTATTTT	CASSQVGLKSRTDTQYF
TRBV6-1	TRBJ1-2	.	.	TGTGCCAGCAGTGAACCCCCACTTAACTATGGCTACACCTTC	CASSEPPLNYGYTF
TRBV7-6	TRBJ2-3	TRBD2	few	TGTGCCAGCAGCTTAGACCCCGGGGGGTCAGATACGCAGTATTTT	CASSLDPGGSDTQYF
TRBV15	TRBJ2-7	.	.	TGTGCCACCAGCAGAGGAGCAGGGGAGTACGAGCAGTACTTC	CATSRGAGEYEQYF
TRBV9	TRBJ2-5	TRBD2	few	TGTGCCAGCAGCCTCGGGGGGATGGGAGAGACCCAGTACTTC	CASSLGGMGETQYF
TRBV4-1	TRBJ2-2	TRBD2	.	TGCGCCAGCAGCCAAGAAGGCACATCTACTAGCGGGAGTGGGACCGGGGAGCTGTTTTTT	CASSQEGTSTSGSGTGELFF
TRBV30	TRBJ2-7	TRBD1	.	TGTGCCTGGAGTCCGGGACAGGGGGTCGACGAGCAGTACTTC	CAWSPGQGVDEQYF
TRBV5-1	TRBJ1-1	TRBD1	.	TGCGCCAGCAGCTTGGGACAGGGGTCTGAAGCTTTCTTT	CASSLGQGSEAFF
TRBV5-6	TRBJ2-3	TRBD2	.	TGTGCCAGCAGCTTGGCCGGGGGCGGGGGGCCCCGTAATACGCAGTATTTT	CASSLAGGGGPRNTQYF
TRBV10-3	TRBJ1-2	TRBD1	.	TGTGCCATCAGTGAGTCGTTGGGGACAGGGCCCTATACCTATGGCTACACCTTC	CAISESLGTGPYTYGYTF
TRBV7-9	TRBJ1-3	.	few	TGTTCCAGCAGCTTCTCGACAGGTGGGAACACCATATATTTT	CSSSFSTGGNTIYF
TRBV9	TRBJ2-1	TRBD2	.	TGTGCCAGCAGCGTATTCGGGACTAGTGCTGAGCAGTTCTTC	CASSVFGTSAEQFF
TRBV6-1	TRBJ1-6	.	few	TGTGCCAGCAGTGAAGCTCAAGGGGATAATTCACCCCTCCACTTT	CASSEAQGDNSPLHF
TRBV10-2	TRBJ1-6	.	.	TGCGCCAGCAGGACGATACAGGTTAATTCACCCCTCCACTTT	CASRTIQVNSPLHF
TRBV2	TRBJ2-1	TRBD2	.	TGTGCCAGCGACCGGGGGGGCACCTACAATGAGCAGTTCTTC	CASDRGGTYNEQFF
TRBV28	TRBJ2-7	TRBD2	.	TGTGCCAGCAGGGGACTTGGGACTAGCGGGGCGTACTTC	CASRGLGTSGAYF
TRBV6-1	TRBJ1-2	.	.	TGTGCCAGTGACAGTCAAGCTAACTATGGCTACACCTTC	CASDSQANYGYTF
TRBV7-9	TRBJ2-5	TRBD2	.	TGTTCCAGCAGCTTAACGGGAGGGCAAGAGACCCAGTACTTC	CSSSLTGGQETQYF
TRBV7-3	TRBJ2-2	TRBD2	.	TGTGCCAGCAGCTTAGATGGGGTTTCTTGGACTGGGACTAGCCTTACCGGGGAGCTGTTTTTT	CASSLDGVSWTGTSLTGELFF
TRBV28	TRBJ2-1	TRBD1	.	TGTGCCAGCAGTACGTCCTGGGACAGGGCTGGATCGGACAATGAGCAGTTCTTC	CASSTSWDRAGSDNEQFF
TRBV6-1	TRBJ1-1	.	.	TGTGCCAGCAGGGGGCGGGGGCGCGAAGCTTTCTTT	CASRGRGREAFF
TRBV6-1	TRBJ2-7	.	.	TGTGCCAGCAGTGAAGGGGTCGCAGACAGCTACGAGCAGTACTTC	CASSEGVADSYEQYF
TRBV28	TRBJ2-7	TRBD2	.	TGTGCCAGCAGTCGGGGAGGGCCTCAATACGAGCAGTACTTC	CASSRGGPQYEQYF
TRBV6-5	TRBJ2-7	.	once	TGTGCCAGCACCAATGCGGGATCCTACGAGCAGTACTTC	CASTNAGSYEQYF
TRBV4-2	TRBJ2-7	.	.	TGTGCCAGCAGCCATACACTGGACTCCTACGAGCAGTACTTC	CASSHTLDSYEQYF
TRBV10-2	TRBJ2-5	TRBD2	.	TGCGCCAGCAGTGACGCCCCCCGGCGGGAGGAGACCCAGTACTTC	CASSDAPRREETQYF
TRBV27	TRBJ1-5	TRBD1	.	TGTGCCAGCAGCCAGGGGGTTTACCAGCCCCAGCATTTT	CASSQGVYQPQHF
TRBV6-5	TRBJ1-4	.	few	TGTGCCAGCAGCCTACAGGGTGGGAATGAAAAACTGTTTTTT	CASSLQGGNEKLFF
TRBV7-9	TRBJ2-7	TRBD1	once	TGTGCCAGCAGCGGTAAACCCGGGACAGGGTCCTACGAGCAGTACTTC	CASSGKPGTGSYEQYF
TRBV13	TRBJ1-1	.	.	TGTGCCAGCAGCTCGGGGGGGAGGACTGAAGCTTTCTTT	CASSSGGRTEAFF
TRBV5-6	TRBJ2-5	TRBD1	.	TGTGCCAGCAGCAGGGGACAGGGAGAAGAGACCCAGTACTTC	CASSRGQGEETQYF
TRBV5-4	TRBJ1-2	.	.	TGTGCCAGCAGCTTGAGTATAGGCAGGACTAACTATGGCTACACCTTC	CASSLSIGRTNYGYTF
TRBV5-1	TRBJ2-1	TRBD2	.	TGCGCCAGCAGCTTGGGGGCGGGAGGGCCGGACGAGCAGTTCTTC	CASSLGAGGPDEQFF
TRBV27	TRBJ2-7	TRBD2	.	TGTGCCAGCAGTCCCCTTCTAGCGGGAGGGAACGAACATCACCTCTACGAGCAGTACTTC	CASSPLLAGGNEHHLYEQYF
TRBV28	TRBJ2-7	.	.	TGTGCCAGCACGTTGGGGGGACTTAGCTCCTACGAGCAGTACTTC	CASTLGGLSSYEQYF
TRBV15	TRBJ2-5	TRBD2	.	TGTGCCACCAGCAGAGTAGCGGGAGTCGCGGAGACCCAGTACTTC	CATSRVAGVAETQYF
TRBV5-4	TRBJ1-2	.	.	TGTGCCAGCAGCTTGGAGGCAGGTGGCTACACCTTC	CASSLEAGGYTF
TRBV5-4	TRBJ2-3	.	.	TGTGCCAGCAGCTTGCGCGGGGACCCAAGCACAGATACGCAGTATTTT	CASSLRGDPSTDTQYF
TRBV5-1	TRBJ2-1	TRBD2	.	TGCGCCAGCAGCTTGGCCCCAGGACTAGCGGGCAATGAGCAGTTCTTC	CASSLAPGLAGNEQFF
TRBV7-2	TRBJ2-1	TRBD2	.	TGTGCCAGCAGCTTAGTGGGCGGGGGGGGGTACAATGAGCAGTTCTTC	CASSLVGGGGYNEQFF
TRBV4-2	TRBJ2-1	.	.	TGTGCCAGCAGCCAAGATAGGGGCGGCAATGAGCAGTTCTTC	CASSQDRGGNEQFF
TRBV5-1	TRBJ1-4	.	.	TGCGCCAGCAGCTTGGCCCCAACACAAGGAGACAATGAAAAACTGTTTTTT	CASSLAPTQGDNEKLFF
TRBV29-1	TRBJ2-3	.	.	TGCAGCGTATCCCGAGTGTGGGCGATCGGCACAGATACGCAGTATTTT	CSVSRVWAIGTDTQYF
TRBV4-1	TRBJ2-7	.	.	TGCGCCAGCAGCGCCTTTTCAACGGGGGGCGCCGGAGGGAAGGCCTACGAGCAGTACTTC	CASSAFSTGGAGGKAYEQYF
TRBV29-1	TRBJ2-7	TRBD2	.	TGCAGCGTTAGCCTAGCGGGAGCCTACGAGCAGTACTTC	CSVSLAGAYEQYF
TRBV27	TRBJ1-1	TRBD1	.	TGTGCCAGCAACCCGACAGGGGGCGCGAGAAGGGACACTGAAGCTTTCTTT	CASNPTGGARRDTEAFF
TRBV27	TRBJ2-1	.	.	TGTGCCAGCAGGCCCCAAGGGACTCTTTACAATGAGCAGTTCTTC	CASRPQGTLYNEQFF
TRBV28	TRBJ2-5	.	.	TGTGCCAGTGGGGGCGTGGGGGAGACCCAGTACTTC	CASGGVGETQYF
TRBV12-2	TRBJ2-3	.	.	TGTGCAAGTCGCTTAGGGGCGACTAGCGGGAGTGCAGATACGCAGTATTTT	CASRLGATSGSADTQYF
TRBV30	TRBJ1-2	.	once	TGTGCCTGGAATTTCGTACGGACATCTAACTATGGCTACACCTTC	CAWNFVRTSNYGYTF
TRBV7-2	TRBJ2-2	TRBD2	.	TGTGCCAGCAGGAGCGGGACCGTCAACACCGGGGAGCTGTTTTTT	CASRSGTVNTGELFF
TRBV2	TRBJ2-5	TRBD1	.	TGTGCCACCTCACCGACAGGGACCGAGACCCAGTACTTC	CATSPTGTETQYF